The 4 T cell receptor beta chains given below trace back to one sample, sequenced in a study of blood T cell repertoires in COVID-19. Sequenced by immunoSEQ multiplex PCR; TCRdb stores in-frame clones only, minus some. The table shows around 420,000 clones, with approximately 91% occurring only once. Sample: PBMCs or T cells enriched from blood (not recorded which). All receptors derive from a middle-aged woman with acute COVID-19.

The J gene is TRBJ2-3, the V gene TRBV7-9; 7 bases align to TRBD2. V shed 3 bases and J 2 bases; nucleotides not matched to a gene: 5. The germline gives CDR1 SEHNR, CDR2 FQNEAQ (reference sequence). This CDR3 is 15 amino acids long. CDR3 in DNA: TGTGCCAGCAGCTTTCAGGGACTATACACAGATACGCAGTATTTT. Amino acids: CASSFQGLYTDTQYF.

This chain connects TRBV5-6 to TRBJ2-7, with D possibly TRBD1 on 6 matching bases. Trimming removed 3 bases from V and 0 bases from J, with 13 bases in between. The CDR3 spans 15 residues. Germline V lookup: CDR1 SGHDT, CDR2 YYEEEE. The DNA of the CDR3 is TGTGCCAGCAGCTCGTACAGGGACATCTCCTACGAGCAGTACTTC. As protein: CASSSYRDISYEQYF.

This rearrangement joins TRBV5-1 to TRBJ1-4, with a weak D call TRBD1 (5 bases). Germline V gene sequence: CDR1 SGHRS, CDR2 YFSETQ. The CDR3 runs 16 residues. Trimming stripped 4 bases from V and 2 bases from J, with 15 bases between. CDR3 DNA sequence: TGCGCCAGCAGCCGAGACCCGGCAGGGACTAATGAAAAACTGTTTTTT. It specifies CASSRDPAGTNEKLFF.

This rearrangement joins TRBV5-1 to TRBJ2-3; no reliable D call. The CDR3 loop spans 12 amino acids. CDR1 is SGHRS, CDR2 YFSETQ, per germline. Trimming shortened V by 2 bases and J by 7 bases, and 8 bases separated the two germline ends. The CDR3 loop is CASSFESNTQYF. The CDR3 coding sequence is TGCGCCAGCAGCTTTGAGAGTAATACGCAGTATTTT.